The rows below give T cell receptor beta chains drawn from one sample of a study of OX40 agonist ivuxolimab in advanced cancers. Clones were sequenced by immunoSEQ multiplex PCR, and TCRdb holds only the in-frame ones, with some missing. The sample holds tens of thousands of clones; around 87% are singletons and the top ten take 12% to 15%. The sequences come from CD4+ or CD8+ T cells sorted from blood, collected in a trial of the OX40 agonist ivuxolimab. These receptors originate from an adult with an advanced solid tumor such as melanoma, head and neck, liver or kidney cancer. Each CDR3 is given with its conserved first and last residue. The order of the fields is CDR3 protein, CDR3 DNA, clone size, D gene, J gene, V gene. The D gene is left open where the match is weak. The size field is filled for only some rows; it gives once, few, many or a size class.

cdr3_aa: CASSVASRAGLAGPYEQYF
cdr3_nt: TGTGCCAGCAGCGTAGCTTCCCGAGCGGGACTAGCGGGACCCTACGAGCAGTACTTC
clone_size: .
d_call: TRBD2
j_call: TRBJ2-7
v_call: TRBV9

cdr3_aa: CASSENYGYTF
cdr3_nt: TGTGCCAGCAGTGAAAACTATGGCTACACCTTC
clone_size: .
d_call: .
j_call: TRBJ1-2
v_call: TRBV6-1

cdr3_aa: CASSLRDFNQPQHF
cdr3_nt: TGTGCCAGCAGCTTACGGGATTTCAATCAGCCCCAGCATTTT
clone_size: once
d_call: .
j_call: TRBJ1-5
v_call: TRBV7-8

cdr3_aa: CATSRQLAGGLYEQYF
cdr3_nt: TGTGCCACCAGCAGGCAGTTAGCGGGAGGACTCTACGAGCAGTACTTC
clone_size: .
d_call: TRBD2
j_call: TRBJ2-7
v_call: TRBV15

cdr3_aa: CASSPPSRVGQETQYF
cdr3_nt: TGTGCCAGCTCACCACCGTCCCGAGTGGGCCAAGAGACCCAGTACTTC
clone_size: .
d_call: .
j_call: TRBJ2-5
v_call: TRBV18

cdr3_aa: CAISGQGGYNEQFF
cdr3_nt: TGTGCCATCAGTGGGCAGGGGGGTTACAATGAGCAGTTCTTC
clone_size: .
d_call: .
j_call: TRBJ2-1
v_call: TRBV10-3

cdr3_aa: CASSLPLGETGNTIYF
cdr3_nt: TGTGCCAGCAGTTTACCCCTGGGAGAGACTGGAAACACCATATATTTT
clone_size: .
d_call: .
j_call: TRBJ1-3
v_call: TRBV28

cdr3_aa: CASSPDTYSKNIQYF
cdr3_nt: TGTGCCAGTAGTCCAGACACTTATTCCAAAAACATTCAGTACTTC
clone_size: medium-sized
d_call: .
j_call: TRBJ2-4
v_call: TRBV19

cdr3_aa: CASSLAGQRGETQYF
cdr3_nt: TGTGCCAGCAGCTTAGCGGGCCAGAGGGGAGAGACCCAGTACTTC
clone_size: once
d_call: .
j_call: TRBJ2-5
v_call: TRBV7-2

cdr3_aa: CASSVGAGDQPQHF
cdr3_nt: TGTGCCAGCAGCGTAGGGGCAGGGGATCAGCCCCAGCATTTT
clone_size: .
d_call: .
j_call: TRBJ1-5
v_call: TRBV9